This TCR beta chain was identified during a study of blood T cell repertoires in COVID-19. CDR1 and CDR2 from the germline V gene are SQVTM and ANQGSEA. V was clipped by 5 bases and J by 7 bases, with 17 bases between them. This CDR3 has 13 residues. The data were produced by immunoSEQ multiplex PCR, yet TCRdb's version contains in-frame clones alone and is incomplete. The table has 200,000 to 250,000 clones, around 82% seen once; the top ten hold roughly 7%. The rearrangement uses TRBV29-1 and TRBJ2-5; D might be TRBD1 (6 bases). Sequencing used peripheral blood. The sequence derives from a woman in her seventies with acute or convalescent COVID-19. DNA of the CDR3: TGCAGCGTTCGGACAGTCTCCCTGGTGACCCAGTACTTC. Its translation: CSVRTVSLVTQYF.